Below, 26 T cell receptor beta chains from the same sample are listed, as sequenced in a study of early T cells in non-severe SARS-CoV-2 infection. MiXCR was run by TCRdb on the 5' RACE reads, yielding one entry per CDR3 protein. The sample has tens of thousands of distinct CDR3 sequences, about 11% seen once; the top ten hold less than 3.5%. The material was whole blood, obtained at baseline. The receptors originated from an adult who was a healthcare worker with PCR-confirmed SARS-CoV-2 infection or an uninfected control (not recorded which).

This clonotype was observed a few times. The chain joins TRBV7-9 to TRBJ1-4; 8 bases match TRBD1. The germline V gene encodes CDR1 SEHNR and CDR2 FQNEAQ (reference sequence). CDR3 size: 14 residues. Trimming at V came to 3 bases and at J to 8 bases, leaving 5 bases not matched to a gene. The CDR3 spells CASSFQGAREKLFF. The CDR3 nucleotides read TGTGCCAGCAGCTTTCAGGGGGCACGGGAAAAACTGTTTTTT.

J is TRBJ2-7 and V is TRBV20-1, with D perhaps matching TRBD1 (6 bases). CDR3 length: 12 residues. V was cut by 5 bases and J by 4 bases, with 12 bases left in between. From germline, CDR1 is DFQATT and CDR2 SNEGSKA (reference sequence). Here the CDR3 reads CSAGAQGYEQYF. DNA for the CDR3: TGCAGTGCTGGTGCTCAGGGGTACGAGCAGTACTTC.

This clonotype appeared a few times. In nucleotides, the CDR3 is TGCGCCAGCAGGCCGGGACAGGGGTACAATGAGCAGTTCTTC. This translates into CASRPGQGYNEQFF. V gene TRBV5-1 combines with J gene TRBJ2-1; 10 positions match TRBD1. Germline values: CDR1 SGHRS, CDR2 YFSETQ. The CDR3 consists of 14 residues. V shed 5 bases, J shed 4 bases, and the junction held 3 bases outside the gene matches.

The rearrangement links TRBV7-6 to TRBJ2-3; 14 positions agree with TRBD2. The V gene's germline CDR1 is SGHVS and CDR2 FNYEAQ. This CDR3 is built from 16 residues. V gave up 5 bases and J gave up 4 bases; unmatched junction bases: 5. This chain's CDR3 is CASSLPGLAGADTQYF. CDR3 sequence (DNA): TGTGCCAGCAGCCTTCCGGGACTAGCGGGGGCAGATACGCAGTATTTT.

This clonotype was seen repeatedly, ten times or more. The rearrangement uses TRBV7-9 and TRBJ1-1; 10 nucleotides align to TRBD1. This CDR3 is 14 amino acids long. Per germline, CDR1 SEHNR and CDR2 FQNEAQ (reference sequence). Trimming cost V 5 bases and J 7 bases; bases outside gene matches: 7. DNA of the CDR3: TGTGCCAGCAGCGGATCGGGACAGGGGCATGAAGCTTTCTTT. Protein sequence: CASSGSGQGHEAFF. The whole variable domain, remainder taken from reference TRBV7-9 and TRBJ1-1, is DTGVSQNPRHKITKRGQNVTFRCDPISEHNRLYWYRQTLGQGPEFLTYFQNEAQLEKSRLLSDRFSAERPKGSFSTLEIQRTEQGDSAMYLCASSGSGQGHEAFFGQGTRLTVV.

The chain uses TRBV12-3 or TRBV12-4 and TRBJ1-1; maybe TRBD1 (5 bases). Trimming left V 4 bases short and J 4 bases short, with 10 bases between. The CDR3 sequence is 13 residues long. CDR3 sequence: CASSSGPSTEAFF. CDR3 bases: TGTGCCAGCAGTTCGGGACCGTCCACTGAAGCTTTCTTT.

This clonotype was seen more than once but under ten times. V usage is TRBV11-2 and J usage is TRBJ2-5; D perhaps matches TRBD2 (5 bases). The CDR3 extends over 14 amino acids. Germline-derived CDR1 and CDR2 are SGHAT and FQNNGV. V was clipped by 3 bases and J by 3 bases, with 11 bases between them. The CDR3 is CASSFRSGEETQYF. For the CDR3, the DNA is TGTGCCAGCAGCTTCCGTTCCGGGGAAGAGACCCAGTACTTC.

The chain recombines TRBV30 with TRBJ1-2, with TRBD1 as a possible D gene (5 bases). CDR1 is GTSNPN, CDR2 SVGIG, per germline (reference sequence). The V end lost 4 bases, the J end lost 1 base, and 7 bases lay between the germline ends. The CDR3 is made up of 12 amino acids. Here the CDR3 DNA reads TGTGCCTGGATGGACATTAACTATGGCTACACCTTC. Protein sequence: CAWMDINYGYTF.

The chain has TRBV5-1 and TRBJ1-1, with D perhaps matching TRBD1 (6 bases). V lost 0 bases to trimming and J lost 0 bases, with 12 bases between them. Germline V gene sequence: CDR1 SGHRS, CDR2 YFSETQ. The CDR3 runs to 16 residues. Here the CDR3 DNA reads TGCGCCAGCAGCTTGGCCCCCGGACAGTTGAACACTGAAGCTTTCTTT. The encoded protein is CASSLAPGQLNTEAFF.

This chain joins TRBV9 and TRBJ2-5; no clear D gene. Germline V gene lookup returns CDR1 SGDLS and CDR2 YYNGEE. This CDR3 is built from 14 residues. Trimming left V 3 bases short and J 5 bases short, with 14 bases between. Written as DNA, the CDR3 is TGTGCCAGCAGCGCCGAAATAAGTCGGGAGACCCAGTACTTC. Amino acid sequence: CASSAEISRETQYF.

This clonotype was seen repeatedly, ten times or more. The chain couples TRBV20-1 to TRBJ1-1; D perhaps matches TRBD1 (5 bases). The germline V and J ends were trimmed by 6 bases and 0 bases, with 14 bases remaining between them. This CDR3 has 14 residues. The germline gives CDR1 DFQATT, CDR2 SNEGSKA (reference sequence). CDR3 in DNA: TGCAGTGCCCCCCGGGGCTTAATGAACACTGAAGCTTTCTTT. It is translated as CSAPRGLMNTEAFF.

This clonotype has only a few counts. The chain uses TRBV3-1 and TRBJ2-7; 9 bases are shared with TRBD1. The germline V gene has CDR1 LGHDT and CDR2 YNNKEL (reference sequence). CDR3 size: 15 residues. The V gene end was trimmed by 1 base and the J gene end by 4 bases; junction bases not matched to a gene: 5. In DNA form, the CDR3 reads TGTGCCAGCAGCCAAGTTCCGGGACAGGGATACGAGCAGTACTTC. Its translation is CASSQVPGQGYEQYF.

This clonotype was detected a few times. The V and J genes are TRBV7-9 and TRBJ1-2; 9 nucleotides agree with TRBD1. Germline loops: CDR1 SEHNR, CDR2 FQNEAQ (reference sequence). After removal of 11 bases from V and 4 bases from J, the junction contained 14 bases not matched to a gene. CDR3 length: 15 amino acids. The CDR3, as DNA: TGTGCCGTTCGCCCCACAGGGGGCACAATCTATGGCTACACCTTC. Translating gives CAVRPTGGTIYGYTF.

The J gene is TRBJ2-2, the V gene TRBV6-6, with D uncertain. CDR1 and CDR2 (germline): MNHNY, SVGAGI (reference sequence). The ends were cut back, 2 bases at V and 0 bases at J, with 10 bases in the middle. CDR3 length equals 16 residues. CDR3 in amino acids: CASSYAGSPNTGELFF. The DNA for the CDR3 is TGTGCCAGCAGTTACGCAGGATCCCCGAACACCGGGGAGCTGTTTTTT.

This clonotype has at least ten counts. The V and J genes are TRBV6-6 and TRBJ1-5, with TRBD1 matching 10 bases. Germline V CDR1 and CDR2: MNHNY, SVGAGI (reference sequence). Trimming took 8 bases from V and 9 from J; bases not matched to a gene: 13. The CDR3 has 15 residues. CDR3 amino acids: CASAIKGQGRRPQHF. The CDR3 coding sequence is TGTGCCAGCGCTATTAAGGGACAGGGGAGGAGGCCCCAGCATTTT.

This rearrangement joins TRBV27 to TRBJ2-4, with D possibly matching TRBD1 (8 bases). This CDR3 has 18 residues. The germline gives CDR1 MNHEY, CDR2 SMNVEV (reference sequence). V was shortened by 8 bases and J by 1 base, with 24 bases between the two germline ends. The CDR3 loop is CASGNRGGSKMAKNIQYF. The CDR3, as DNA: TGTGCCAGCGGAAACAGGGGGGGCTCCAAGATGGCCAAAAACATTCAGTACTTC.

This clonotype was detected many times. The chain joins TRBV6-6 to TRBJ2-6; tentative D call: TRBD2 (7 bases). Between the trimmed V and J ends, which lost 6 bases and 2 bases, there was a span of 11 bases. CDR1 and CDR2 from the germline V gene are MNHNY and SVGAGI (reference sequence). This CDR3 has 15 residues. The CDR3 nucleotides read TGTGCCAGCAGCGAGGGGGGGACTGGGGCCAACGTCCTGACTTTC. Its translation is CASSEGGTGANVLTF.

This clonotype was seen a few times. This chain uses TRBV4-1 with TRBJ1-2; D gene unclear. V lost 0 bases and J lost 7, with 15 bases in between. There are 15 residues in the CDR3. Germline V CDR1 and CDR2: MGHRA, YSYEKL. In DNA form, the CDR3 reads TGCGCCAGCAGCCAAGATCGAGGGCCTACCTCTGGCTACACCTTC. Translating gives CASSQDRGPTSGYTF.

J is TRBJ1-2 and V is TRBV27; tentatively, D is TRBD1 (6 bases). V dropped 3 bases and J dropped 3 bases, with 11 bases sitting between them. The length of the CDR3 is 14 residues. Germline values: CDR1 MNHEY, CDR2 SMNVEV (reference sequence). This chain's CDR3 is CASSFSGADYGYTF. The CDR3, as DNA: TGTGCCAGCAGTTTTTCGGGGGCGGACTATGGCTACACCTTC.

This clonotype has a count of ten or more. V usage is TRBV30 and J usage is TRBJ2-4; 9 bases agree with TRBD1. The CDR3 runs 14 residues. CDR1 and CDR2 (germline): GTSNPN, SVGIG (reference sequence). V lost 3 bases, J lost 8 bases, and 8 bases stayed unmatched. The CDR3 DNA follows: TGTGCCTGGAGCGGACAAGGGACAGGGTACATTCAGTACTTC. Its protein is CAWSGQGTGYIQYF.

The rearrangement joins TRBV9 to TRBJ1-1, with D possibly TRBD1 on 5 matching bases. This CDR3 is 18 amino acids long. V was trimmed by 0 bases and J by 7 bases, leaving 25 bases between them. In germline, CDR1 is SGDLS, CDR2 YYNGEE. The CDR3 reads CASSVVPATPGGAGEAFF. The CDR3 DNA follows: TGTGCCAGCAGCGTAGTTCCGGCTACACCTGGTGGGGCGGGTGAAGCTTTCTTT. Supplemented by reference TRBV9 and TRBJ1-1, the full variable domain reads DSGVTQTPKHLITATGQRVTLRCSPRSGDLSVYWYQQSLDQGLQFLIQYYNGEERAKGNILERFSAQQFPDLHSELNLSSLELGDSALYFCASSVVPATPGGAGEAFFGQGTRLTVV.

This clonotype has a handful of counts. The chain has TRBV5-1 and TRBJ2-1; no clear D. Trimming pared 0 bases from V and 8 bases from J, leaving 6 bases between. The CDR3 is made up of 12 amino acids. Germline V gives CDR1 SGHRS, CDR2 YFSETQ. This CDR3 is CASSLDLDEQFF. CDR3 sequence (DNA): TGCGCCAGCAGCTTGGACTTGGATGAGCAGTTCTTC.

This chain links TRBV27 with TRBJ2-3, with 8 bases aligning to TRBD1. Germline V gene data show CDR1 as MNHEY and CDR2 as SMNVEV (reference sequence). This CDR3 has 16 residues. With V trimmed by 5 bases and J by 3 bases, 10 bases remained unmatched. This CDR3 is CASSLMTGVRTDTQYF. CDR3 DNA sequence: TGTGCCAGCAGTCTTATGACAGGGGTGAGGACAGATACGCAGTATTTT.

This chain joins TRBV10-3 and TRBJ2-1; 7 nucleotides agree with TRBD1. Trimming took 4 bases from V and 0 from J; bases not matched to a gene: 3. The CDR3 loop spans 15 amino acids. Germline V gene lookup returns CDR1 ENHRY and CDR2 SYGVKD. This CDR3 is CAISARDSSYNEQFF. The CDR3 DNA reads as TGTGCCATCAGTGCCCGGGACAGCTCCTACAATGAGCAGTTCTTC.

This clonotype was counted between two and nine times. The CDR3, as DNA: TGCGCCAGCAGTGAAAGAGGGATGAACACTGAAGCTTTCTTT. Its protein product is CASSERGMNTEAFF. The chain uses TRBV10-1 and TRBJ1-1; no firm D call. This CDR3 is 14 amino acids long. The germline CDR1 and CDR2 sequences are WNHNN and SYGVQD (reference sequence). The germline V and J ends were trimmed by 3 bases and 0 bases, with 8 bases remaining between them.

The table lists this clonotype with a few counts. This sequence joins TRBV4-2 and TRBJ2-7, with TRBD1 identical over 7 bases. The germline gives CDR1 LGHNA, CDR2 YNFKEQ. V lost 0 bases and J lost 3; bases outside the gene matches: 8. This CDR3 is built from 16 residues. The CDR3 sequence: CASSQDRRTGIYEQYF. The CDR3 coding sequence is TGTGCCAGCAGCCAAGATAGGAGGACAGGTATCTACGAGCAGTACTTC.